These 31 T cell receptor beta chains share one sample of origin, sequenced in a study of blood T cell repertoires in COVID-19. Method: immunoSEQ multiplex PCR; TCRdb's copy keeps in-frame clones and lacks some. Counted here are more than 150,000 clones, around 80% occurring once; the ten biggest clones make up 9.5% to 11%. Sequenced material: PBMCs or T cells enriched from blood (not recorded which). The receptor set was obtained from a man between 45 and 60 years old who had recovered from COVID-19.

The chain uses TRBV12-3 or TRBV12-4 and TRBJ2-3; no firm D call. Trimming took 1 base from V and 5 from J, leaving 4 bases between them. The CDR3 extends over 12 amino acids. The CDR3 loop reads CASSLGGDTQYF. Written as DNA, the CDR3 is TGTGCCAGCAGTTTAGGAGGAGATACGCAGTATTTT.

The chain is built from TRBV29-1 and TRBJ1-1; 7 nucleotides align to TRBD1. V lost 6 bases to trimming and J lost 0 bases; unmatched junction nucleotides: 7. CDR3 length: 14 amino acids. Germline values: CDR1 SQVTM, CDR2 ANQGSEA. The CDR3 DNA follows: TGCAGCGTCCAACAGGGGCCGCTGAACACTGAAGCTTTCTTT. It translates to CSVQQGPLNTEAFF.

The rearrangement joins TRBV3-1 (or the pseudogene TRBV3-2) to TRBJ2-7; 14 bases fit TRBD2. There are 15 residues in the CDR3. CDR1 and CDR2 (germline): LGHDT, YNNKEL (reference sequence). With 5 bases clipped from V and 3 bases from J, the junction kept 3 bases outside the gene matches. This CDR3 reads CASSAGTSGSYEQYF. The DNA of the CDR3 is TGTGCCAGCAGCGCCGGGACTAGCGGGAGCTACGAGCAGTACTTC.

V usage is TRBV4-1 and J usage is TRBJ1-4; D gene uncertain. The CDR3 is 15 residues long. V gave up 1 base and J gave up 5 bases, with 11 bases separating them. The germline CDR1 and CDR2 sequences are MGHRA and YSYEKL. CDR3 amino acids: CASSQVPGWNEKLFF. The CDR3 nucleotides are TGCGCCAGCAGCCAAGTTCCGGGTTGGAATGAAAAACTGTTTTTT.

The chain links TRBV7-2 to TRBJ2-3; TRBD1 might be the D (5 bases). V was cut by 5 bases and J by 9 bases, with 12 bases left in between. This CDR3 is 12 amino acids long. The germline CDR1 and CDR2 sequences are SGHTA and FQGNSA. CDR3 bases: TGTGCCAGCAGCCCCACAGGTCCGACGCAGTATTTT. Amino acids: CASSPTGPTQYF.

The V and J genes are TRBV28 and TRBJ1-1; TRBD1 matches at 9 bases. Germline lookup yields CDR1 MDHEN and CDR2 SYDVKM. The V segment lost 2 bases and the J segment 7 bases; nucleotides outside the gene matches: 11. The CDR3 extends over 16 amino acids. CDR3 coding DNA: TGTGCCAGCAGTTTAGCGAACAGGGGGCCGGCGAATGAAGCTTTCTTT. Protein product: CASSLANRGPANEAFF.

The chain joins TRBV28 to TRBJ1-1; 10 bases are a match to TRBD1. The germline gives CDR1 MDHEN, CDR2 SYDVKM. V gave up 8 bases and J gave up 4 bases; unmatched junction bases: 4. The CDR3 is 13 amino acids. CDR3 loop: CASSGTGATEAFF. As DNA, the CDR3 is TGTGCCAGCTCCGGGACAGGGGCCACTGAAGCTTTCTTT.

In DNA, the CDR3 is TGCAGCGGTGTGAGCGGGGGGGACTACAATGAGCAGTTCTTC. It is translated as CSGVSGGDYNEQFF. V gene TRBV29-1 combines with J gene TRBJ2-1; 10 bases are shared with TRBD2. The CDR3 has 14 residues. Germline V CDR1 and CDR2: SQVTM, ANQGSEA. The V segment lost 7 bases and the J segment 3 bases; nucleotides outside the gene matches: 6.

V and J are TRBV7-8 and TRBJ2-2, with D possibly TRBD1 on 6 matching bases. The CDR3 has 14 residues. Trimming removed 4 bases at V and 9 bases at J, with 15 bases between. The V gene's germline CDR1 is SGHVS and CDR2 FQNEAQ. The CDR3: CASSYTQGHRELFF. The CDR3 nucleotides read TGTGCCAGCAGCTACACCCAGGGGCACCGGGAGCTGTTTTTT.

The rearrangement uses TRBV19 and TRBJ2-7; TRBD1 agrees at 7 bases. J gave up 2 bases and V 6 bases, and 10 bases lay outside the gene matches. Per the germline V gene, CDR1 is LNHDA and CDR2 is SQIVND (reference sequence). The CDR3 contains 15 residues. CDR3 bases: TGTGCCAGTAGGAACGCAGACAGGGATGCCTACGAGCAGTACTTC. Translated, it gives CASRNADRDAYEQYF. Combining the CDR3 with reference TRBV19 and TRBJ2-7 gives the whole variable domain DGGITQSPKYLFRKEGQNVTLSCEQNLNHDAMYWYRQDPGQGLRLIYYSQIVNDFQKGDIAEGYSVSREKKESFPLTVTSAQKNPTAFYLCASRNADRDAYEQYFGPGTRLTVT.

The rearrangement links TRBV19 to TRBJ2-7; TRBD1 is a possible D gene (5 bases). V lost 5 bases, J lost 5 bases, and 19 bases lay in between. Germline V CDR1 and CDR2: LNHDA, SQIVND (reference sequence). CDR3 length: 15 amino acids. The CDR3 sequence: CASSFSTVTADEQYF. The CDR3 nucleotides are TGTGCCAGTAGTTTTTCGACAGTTACCGCCGACGAGCAGTACTTC.

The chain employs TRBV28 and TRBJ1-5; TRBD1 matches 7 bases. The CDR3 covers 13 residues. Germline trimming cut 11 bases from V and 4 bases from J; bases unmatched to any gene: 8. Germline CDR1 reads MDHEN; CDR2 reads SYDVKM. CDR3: CAVRDSQNQPQHF. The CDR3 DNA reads TGTGCCGTACGGGACAGCCAAAATCAGCCCCAGCATTTT.

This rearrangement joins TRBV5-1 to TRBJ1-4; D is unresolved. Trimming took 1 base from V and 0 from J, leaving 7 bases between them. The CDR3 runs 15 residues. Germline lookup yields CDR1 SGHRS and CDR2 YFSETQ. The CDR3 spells CASSLRGSTNEKLFF. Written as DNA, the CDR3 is TGCGCCAGCAGCTTGCGCGGGTCAACTAATGAAAAACTGTTTTTT.

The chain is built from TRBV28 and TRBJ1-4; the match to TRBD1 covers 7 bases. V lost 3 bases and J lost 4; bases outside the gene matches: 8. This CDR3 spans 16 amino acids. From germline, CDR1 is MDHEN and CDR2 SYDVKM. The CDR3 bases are TGTGCCAGCAGTTTTTATTCGGGACAGATTAATGAAAAACTGTTTTTT. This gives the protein CASSFYSGQINEKLFF.

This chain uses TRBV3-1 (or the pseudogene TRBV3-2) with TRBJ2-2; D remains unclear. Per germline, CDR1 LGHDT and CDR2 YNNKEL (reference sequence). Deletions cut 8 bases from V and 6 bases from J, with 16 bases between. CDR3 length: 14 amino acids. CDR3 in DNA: TGTGCCAGCCACTCGGGTCTCGATCCCGGGGAGCTGTTTTTT. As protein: CASHSGLDPGELFF.

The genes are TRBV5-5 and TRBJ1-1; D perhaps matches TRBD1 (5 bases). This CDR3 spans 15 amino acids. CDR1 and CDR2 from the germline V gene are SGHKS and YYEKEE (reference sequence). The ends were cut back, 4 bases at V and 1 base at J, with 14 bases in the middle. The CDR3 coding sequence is TGTGCCAGCAGCCTGGACCCACAGGAGAACACTGAAGCTTTCTTT. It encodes CASSLDPQENTEAFF.

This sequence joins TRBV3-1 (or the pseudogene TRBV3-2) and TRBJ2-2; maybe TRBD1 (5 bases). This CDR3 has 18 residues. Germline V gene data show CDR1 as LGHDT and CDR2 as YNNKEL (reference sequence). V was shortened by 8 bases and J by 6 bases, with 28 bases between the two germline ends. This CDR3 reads CASGSWGAGHLLAGELFF. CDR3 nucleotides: TGTGCCAGCGGGTCTTGGGGTGCAGGGCATTTATTGGCCGGGGAGCTGTTTTTT.

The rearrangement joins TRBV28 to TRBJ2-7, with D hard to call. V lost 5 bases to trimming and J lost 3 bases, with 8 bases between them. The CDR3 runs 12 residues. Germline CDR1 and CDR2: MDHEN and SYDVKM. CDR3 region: CASSNSFYEQYF. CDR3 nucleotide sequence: TGTGCCAGCAGTAACAGCTTCTACGAGCAGTACTTC. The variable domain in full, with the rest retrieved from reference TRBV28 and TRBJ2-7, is DVKVTQSSRYLVKRTGEKVFLECVQDMDHENMFWYRQDPGLGLRLIYFSYDVKMKEKGDIPEGYSVSREKKERFSLILESASTNQTSMYLCASSNSFYEQYFGPGTRLTVT.

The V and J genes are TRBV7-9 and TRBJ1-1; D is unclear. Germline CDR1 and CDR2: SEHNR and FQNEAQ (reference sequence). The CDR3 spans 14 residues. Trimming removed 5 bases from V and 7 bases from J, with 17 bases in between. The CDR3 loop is CASSPMSGDREAFF. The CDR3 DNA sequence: TGTGCCAGCAGCCCGATGTCGGGAGACCGTGAAGCTTTCTTT.

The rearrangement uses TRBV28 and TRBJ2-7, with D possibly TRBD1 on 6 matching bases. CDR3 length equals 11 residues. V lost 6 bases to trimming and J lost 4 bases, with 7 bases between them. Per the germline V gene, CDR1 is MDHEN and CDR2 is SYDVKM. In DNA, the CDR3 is TGTGCCAGCAGAGGACAGTACGAGCAGTACTTC. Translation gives CASRGQYEQYF.

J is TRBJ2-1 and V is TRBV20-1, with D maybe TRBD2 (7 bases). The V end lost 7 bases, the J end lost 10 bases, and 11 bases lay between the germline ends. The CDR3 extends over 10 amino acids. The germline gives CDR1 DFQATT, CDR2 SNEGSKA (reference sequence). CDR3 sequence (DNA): TGCAGTGGGGGGGGCTGGGAGCAGTTCTTC. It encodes CSGGGWEQFF.

CDR3 loop: CASSDYVGEQFF. The CDR3 DNA sequence: TGTGCCAGCAGTGATTACGTTGGCGAGCAGTTCTTC. The chain carries TRBV2 and TRBJ2-1; no reliable D call. Between the trimmed V and J ends, which lost 3 bases and 10 bases, there was a span of 10 bases. The V gene's germline CDR1 is SNHLY and CDR2 FYNNEI. The CDR3 loop spans 12 amino acids.

As DNA, the CDR3 is TGTGCCAGCAGCCTTAGACCGGGACTAGCGGGGGACAATGAGCAGTTCTTC. It specifies CASSLRPGLAGDNEQFF. The chain combines TRBV3-1 (or the pseudogene TRBV3-2) with TRBJ2-1, with 14 nucleotides matching TRBD2. Germline V gives CDR1 LGHDT, CDR2 YNNKEL (reference sequence). The CDR3 consists of 17 residues. V trimming: 4 bases; J trimming: 5 bases; junction bases outside the gene matches: 7.

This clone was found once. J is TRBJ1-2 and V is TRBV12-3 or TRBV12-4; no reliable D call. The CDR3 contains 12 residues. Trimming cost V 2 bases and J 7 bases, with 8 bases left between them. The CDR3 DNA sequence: TGTGCCAGCAGTTTATTGGAGACTGGCTACACCTTC. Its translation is CASSLLETGYTF.

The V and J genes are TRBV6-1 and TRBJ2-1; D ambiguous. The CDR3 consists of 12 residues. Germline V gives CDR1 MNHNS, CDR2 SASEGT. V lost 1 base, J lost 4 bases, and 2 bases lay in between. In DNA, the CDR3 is TGTGCCAGCAGTGAAGTATACAATGAGCAGTTCTTC. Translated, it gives CASSEVYNEQFF.

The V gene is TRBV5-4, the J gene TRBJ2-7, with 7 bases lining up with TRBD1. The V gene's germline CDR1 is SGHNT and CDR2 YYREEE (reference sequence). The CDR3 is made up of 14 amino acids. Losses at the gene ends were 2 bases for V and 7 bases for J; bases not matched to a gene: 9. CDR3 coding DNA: TGTGCCAGCAGCTTATCCGGGACAGCTACTGAGCAGTACTTC. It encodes CASSLSGTATEQYF.

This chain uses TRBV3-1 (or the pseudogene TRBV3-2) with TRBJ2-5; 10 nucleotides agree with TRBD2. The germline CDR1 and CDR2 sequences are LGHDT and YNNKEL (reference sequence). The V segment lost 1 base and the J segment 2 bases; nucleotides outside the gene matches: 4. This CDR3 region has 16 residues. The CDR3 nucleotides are TGTGCCAGCAGCCAAGCAGCGGGGGGGCCTCAAGAGACCCAGTACTTC. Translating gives CASSQAAGGPQETQYF.

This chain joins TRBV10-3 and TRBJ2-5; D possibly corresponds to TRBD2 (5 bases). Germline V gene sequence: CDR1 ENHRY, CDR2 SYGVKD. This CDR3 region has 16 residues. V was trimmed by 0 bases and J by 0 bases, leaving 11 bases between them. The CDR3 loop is CAISESRAPDQETQYF. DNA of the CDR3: TGTGCCATCAGTGAGTCGAGGGCTCCCGACCAAGAGACCCAGTACTTC.

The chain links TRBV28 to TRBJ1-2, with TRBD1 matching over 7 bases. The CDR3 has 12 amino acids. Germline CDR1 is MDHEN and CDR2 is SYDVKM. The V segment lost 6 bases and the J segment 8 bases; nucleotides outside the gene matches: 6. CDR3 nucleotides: TGTGCCAGCAGATCCGGGACAGTCGGCTACACCTTC. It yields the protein CASRSGTVGYTF.

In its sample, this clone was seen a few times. The CDR3 sequence: CASSLVRTESQSKFF. CDR3 DNA sequence: TGTGCCAGCAGCTTAGTGAGGACAGAGTCCCAGAGTAAGTTCTTC. The gene calls are TRBV7-2 and TRBJ2-1; a weak D match, TRBD1 (6 bases). Between the trimmed V and J ends, which lost 1 base and 14 bases, there was a span of 21 bases. Germline assignment: CDR1 SGHTA and CDR2 FQGNSA. This CDR3 has 15 amino acids.

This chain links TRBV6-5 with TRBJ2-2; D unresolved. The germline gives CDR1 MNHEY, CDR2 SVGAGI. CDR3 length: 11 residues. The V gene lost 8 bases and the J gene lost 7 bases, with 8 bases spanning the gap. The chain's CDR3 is CASSDIGELFF. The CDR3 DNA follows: TGTGCCAGCTCAGATATCGGGGAGCTGTTTTTT.